The clone carrying this TCR beta chain has a single count. Its specificity is not known. This sample is part of a study of T cells in localized non-small cell lung cancer. Overall study results and limits: Greater T cell density in blood accompanied longer overall survival.

CDR1 and CDR2 (germline): SGHAT, FQNNGV. V was clipped by 5 bases and J by 10 bases; unmatched bases: 6. This CDR3 region has 14 residues. The data were produced by immunoSEQ multiplex PCR, yet TCRdb's version contains in-frame clones alone and is incomplete. The sample lists 100,000 to 150,000 clones, around 92% seen once, with around 1.8% in the top ten. The sequence was collected from an older female donor with stage I lung adenocarcinoma. The genes are TRBV11-2 and TRBJ2-1; TRBD2 aligns across 12 bases. Source: peripheral blood, taken before any cancer treatment. DNA for the CDR3: TGTGCCAGCAGCACCCAACTAGCGGGGGGAGAGCAGTTCTTC. Its translation is CASSTQLAGGEQFF.